This is a list of T cell receptor beta chains from one sample in a study of blood T cell repertoires in COVID-19. Sequencing used immunoSEQ multiplex PCR; TCRdb keeps in-frame clones, though not all of them. There are around 70,000 clones in the sample; about 90% occur only once, and 7.3% lies in the top ten. Source material: peripheral blood. The receptors shown here come from a human donor in a cohort sampled during active COVID-19. CDR3s include the opening cysteine and the closing phenylalanine or tryptophan. Each record gives: V gene, D gene, J gene, clone size, CDR3 length, CDR3 DNA, CDR3 protein. A D gene is named only where the DNA matches it firmly. Size tells how often a clone was seen (once, few, many) or the class of an expanded clone, and some rows leave it out.

TRBV18	NA	TRBJ1-5	NA	13	TGTGCCAGCTCACACGGACAGAATCAGCCCCAGCATTTT	CASSHGQNQPQHF
TRBV9	NA	TRBJ2-1	NA	17	TGTGCCAGCAGCGCCCAGCCGGGACTCGCCCCCGGCGGTGAGCAGTTCTTC	CASSAQPGLAPGGEQFF
TRBV18	NA	TRBJ1-4	NA	13	TGTGCCAGCTCACCAAACAGTAATGAAAAACTGTTTTTT	CASSPNSNEKLFF
TRBV7-2	NA	TRBJ2-7	once	14	TGTGCCAGCAGCTTACAACAGGGAATGCGGGAGCAGTACTTC	CASSLQQGMREQYF
TRBV4-2	NA	TRBJ2-6	NA	18	TGTGCCAGCAGCCCATGGGGCAGTAAAATCTCTGGGGCCAACGTCCTGACTTTC	CASSPWGSKISGANVLTF
TRBV5-6	TRBD2	TRBJ2-5	NA	18	TGTGCCAGCAGCTCCGGGACTAGCGGGAGGGCACAGCAAGAGACCCAGTACTTC	CASSSGTSGRAQQETQYF
TRBV5-1	NA	TRBJ1-2	NA	14	TGCGCCAGCAGCTTGCCGCTAGCTAACTATGGCTACACCTTC	CASSLPLANYGYTF
TRBV15	TRBD1	TRBJ2-5	NA	18	TGTGCCACCAGCAGAGATCAGGGCCCAGGGGGCGTGTGGGAGACCCAGTACTTC	CATSRDQGPGGVWETQYF
TRBV20-1	NA	TRBJ1-1	few	13	TGCAGTGCTAGTTCCGGCCAGGGGCAAGGAGCTTTCTTT	CSASSGQGQGAFF
TRBV7-3	NA	TRBJ2-5	NA	13	TGTGCCAGCAGCTTCTCAGGGGTCGAGACCCAGTACTTC	CASSFSGVETQYF
TRBV11-2	TRBD2	TRBJ2-1	few	17	TGTGCCAGCAGCTTAGATCTGGGACTAGCGGGCTACAATGAGCAGTTCTTC	CASSLDLGLAGYNEQFF
TRBV6-5	TRBD1	TRBJ1-2	NA	15	TGTGCCAGCAGTCGAAACGGACAGGGAGGCTATGGCTACACCTTC	CASSRNGQGGYGYTF
TRBV28	TRBD1	TRBJ1-4	NA	14	TGTGCCAGCAGACCACAGGGGGCTGATGAAAAACTGTTTTTT	CASRPQGADEKLFF
TRBV10-3	TRBD1	TRBJ2-6	NA	21	TGTGCCATCAGTGAGTCGAGGATGGGACAGGGGTACAGGTCTGGGGCCAACGTCCTGACTTTC	CAISESRMGQGYRSGANVLTF
TRBV14	TRBD1	TRBJ1-6	NA	15	TGTGCCAGCAGCCAAAGGGGACAGGGGGCTGCACCCCTCCACTTT	CASSQRGQGAAPLHF
TRBV19	NA	TRBJ1-2	NA	13	TGTGCCAGTAGCCTCGGGAGCAACTATGGCTACACCTTC	CASSLGSNYGYTF
TRBV11-2	TRBD1	TRBJ1-6	NA	14	TGTGCCAGCAGAAGACAGGGGGCAGGTTCACCCCTCCACTTT	CASRRQGAGSPLHF
TRBV29-1	NA	TRBJ1-1	NA	14	TGCAGCGTCACAGAGGGCAGTTTGAACACTGAAGCTTTCTTT	CSVTEGSLNTEAFF
TRBV5-1	NA	TRBJ2-5	NA	14	TGCGCCAGCAGCTTGGCACAGAACCAAGAGACCCAGTACTTC	CASSLAQNQETQYF
TRBV29-1	TRBD1	TRBJ1-1	NA	14	TGCAGCGTCAAAAGTTCTGTTTACAGGGGTGAAGCTTTCTTT	CSVKSSVYRGEAFF
TRBV6-2/TRBV6-3	TRBD2	TRBJ2-7	few	16	TGTGCCAGCAGTTACCCTGCGGGAGAGGGTTCCTACGAGCAGTACTTC	CASSYPAGEGSYEQYF
TRBV6-5	TRBD2	TRBJ2-3	NA	16	TGTGCCAGCAGTTTGGGCGGGAGACACTCCACAGATACGCAGTATTTT	CASSLGGRHSTDTQYF
TRBV2	TRBD1	TRBJ1-1	NA	15	TGTGCCAGCAGTCTTCCCGGACAGGGGCCATCTGAAGCTTTCTTT	CASSLPGQGPSEAFF
TRBV6-6	TRBD1	TRBJ1-5	NA	15	TGTGCCAGCAGTTACTCTAGGACAGGTGGACAACCCCAGCATTTT	CASSYSRTGGQPQHF
TRBV5-1	NA	TRBJ2-2	NA	16	TGCGCCAGCAGCCCCCGGACAGAGTCGAACACCGGGGAGCTGTTTTTT	CASSPRTESNTGELFF
TRBV6-6	NA	TRBJ2-2	NA	14	TGTGCCAGCACAAAGACAGGGAACACCGGGGAGCTGTTTTTT	CASTKTGNTGELFF
TRBV7-6	TRBD1	TRBJ2-7	NA	15	TGTGCCAGCAGCTTACGGACAGGGGGGGCGGACGAGCAGTACTTC	CASSLRTGGADEQYF
TRBV9	TRBD1	TRBJ2-7	NA	13	TGTGCCAGCAGCGATGACAGGGCCTACGAGCAGTACTTC	CASSDDRAYEQYF
TRBV6-6	TRBD1	TRBJ1-4	NA	14	TGTGCCAGCAGCCCAGACAGGGGGATTGAAAAACTGTTTTTT	CASSPDRGIEKLFF
TRBV16	NA	TRBJ1-1	NA	13	TGTGCCAGCAGAAAGACAGAGAACACTGAAGCTTTCTTT	CASRKTENTEAFF
TRBV10-1	TRBD1	TRBJ1-5	NA	16	TGCGCCAGCACCAAACAGGGGGACGATCCCATTCAGCCCCAGCATTTT	CASTKQGDDPIQPQHF
TRBV3-1/TRBV3-2	NA	TRBJ1-1	NA	14	TGTGCCAGCAGCCACAGGGATAGGGTCACTGAAGCTTTCTTT	CASSHRDRVTEAFF
TRBV3-1/TRBV3-2	TRBD2	TRBJ2-7	NA	16	TGTGCCAGCAGCCAAGATTCCAGCGGGGGTTCCTACGAGCAGTACTTC	CASSQDSSGGSYEQYF
TRBV19	TRBD2	TRBJ2-5	NA	15	TGTGCCAGTAGTATAGCTAGCGGGAGGGCGGAGACCCAGTACTTC	CASSIASGRAETQYF
TRBV6-6	TRBD1	TRBJ2-5	NA	15	TGTGCCAGCAGCCAGCCAGGGACAGCGAAAGAGACCCAGTACTTC	CASSQPGTAKETQYF